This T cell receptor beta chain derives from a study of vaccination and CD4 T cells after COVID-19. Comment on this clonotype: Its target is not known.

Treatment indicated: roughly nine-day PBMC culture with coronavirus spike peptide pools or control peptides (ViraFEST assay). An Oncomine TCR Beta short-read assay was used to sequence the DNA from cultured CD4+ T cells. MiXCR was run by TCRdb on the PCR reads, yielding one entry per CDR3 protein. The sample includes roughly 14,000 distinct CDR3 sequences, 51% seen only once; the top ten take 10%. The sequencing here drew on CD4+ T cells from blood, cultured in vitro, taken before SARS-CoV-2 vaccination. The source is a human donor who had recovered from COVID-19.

The CDR3, as DNA: TGCGCCAGCAGCTTGGAGGCAGGGCCGGCGGAGACCCAGTACTTC. It codes for CASSLEAGPAETQYF. The genes are TRBV5-1 and TRBJ2-5; D may be TRBD1 (5 bases). Per the germline V gene, CDR1 is SGHRS and CDR2 is YFSETQ. The V end was cut by 0 bases, the J end by 5 bases, with 14 bases between. The CDR3 is 15 amino acids.